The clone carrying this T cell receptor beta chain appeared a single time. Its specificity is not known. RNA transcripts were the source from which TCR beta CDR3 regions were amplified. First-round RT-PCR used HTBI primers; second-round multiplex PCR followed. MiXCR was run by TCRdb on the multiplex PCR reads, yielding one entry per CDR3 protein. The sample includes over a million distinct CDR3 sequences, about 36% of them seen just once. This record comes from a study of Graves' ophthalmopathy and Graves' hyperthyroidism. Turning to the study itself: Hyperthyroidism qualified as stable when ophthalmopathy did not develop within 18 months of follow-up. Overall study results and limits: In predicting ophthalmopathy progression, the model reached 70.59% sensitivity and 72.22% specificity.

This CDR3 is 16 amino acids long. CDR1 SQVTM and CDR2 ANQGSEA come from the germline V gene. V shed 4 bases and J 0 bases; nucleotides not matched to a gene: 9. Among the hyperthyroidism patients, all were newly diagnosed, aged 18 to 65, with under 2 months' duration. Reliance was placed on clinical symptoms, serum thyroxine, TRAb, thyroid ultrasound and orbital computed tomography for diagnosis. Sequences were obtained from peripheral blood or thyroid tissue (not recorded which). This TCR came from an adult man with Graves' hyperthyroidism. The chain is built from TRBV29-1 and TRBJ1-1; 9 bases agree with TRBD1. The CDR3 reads CSVGTGEWDLNTEAFF. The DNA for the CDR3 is TGCAGCGTTGGGACAGGGGAATGGGACCTGAACACTGAAGCTTTCTTT.